The 18 T cell receptor beta chains below were found in one sample sequenced in a study of T-cell memory formation after mild COVID-19. A single record per CDR3 protein comes from TCRdb applying MiXCR to the 5' RACE reads. The sample lists 400,000 or so distinct CDR3 sequences; 15% to 25% were seen once. Sample: PBMCs or a T cell subset sorted from them (not recorded which). These TCRs come from an adult woman who had mild COVID-19 (a few samples of this study predate the infection). Cell type and time point are not known.

The chain joins TRBV29-1 to TRBJ1-1, with D perhaps TRBD1 (5 bases). The CDR3 totals 14 residues. The germline CDR1 and CDR2 sequences are SQVTM and ANQGSEA. Trimming took 4 bases from V and 5 from J, leaving 17 bases between them. The CDR3 region is CSVGVQGSRTEAFF. The DNA for the CDR3 is TGCAGCGTTGGGGTGCAGGGCTCTAGGACTGAAGCTTTCTTT.

The J gene is TRBJ2-7, the V gene TRBV12-3 or TRBV12-4; 8 positions match TRBD1. The length of the CDR3 is 13 residues. The junction had 10 bases not matched to a gene; V was cut back by 10 bases and J by 5 bases. The CDR3 region has the DNA TGTGCCACCTCGACAGGGGAAGCCCACGAGCAGTACTTC. Protein sequence: CATSTGEAHEQYF.

This clonotype was counted a few times. The chain carries TRBV12-3 or TRBV12-4 and TRBJ2-1; 8 nucleotides agree with TRBD2. This CDR3 spans 15 amino acids. The V and J ends lost 6 bases and 0 bases, in that order; junction bases with no gene match: 4. For the CDR3, the DNA is TGTGCCAGCAGCCGTAGCGGGACCTCCTACAATGAGCAGTTCTTC. Translated, it gives CASSRSGTSYNEQFF.

This clonotype was seen more than once but under ten times. The V and J genes are TRBV7-6 and TRBJ1-1; D gene ambiguous. Trimming removed 5 bases at V and 5 bases at J, with 15 bases between. The CDR3 spans 14 residues. CDR1 SGHVS and CDR2 FNYEAQ come from the germline V gene. This chain's CDR3 is CASSPWARGTEAFF. CDR3 in DNA: TGTGCCAGCAGCCCCTGGGCCAGAGGGACTGAAGCTTTCTTT.

The chain employs TRBV9 and TRBJ2-1; D perhaps matches TRBD1 (6 bases). Trimming removed 0 bases from V and 3 bases from J, with 13 bases in between. The CDR3 length is 16 residues. The germline V gene encodes CDR1 SGDLS and CDR2 YYNGEE. The CDR3 region is CASSVDGGSFYNEQFF. In DNA, the CDR3 is TGTGCCAGCAGCGTAGATGGGGGCAGTTTCTACAATGAGCAGTTCTTC.

The genes are TRBV4-1 and TRBJ1-2; 9 bases align to TRBD1. CDR1 is MGHRA and CDR2 is YSYEKL in the germline V gene. The CDR3 length is 16 residues. The trim removed 4 bases at V and 4 bases at J, leaving 10 bases unmatched. Here the CDR3 DNA reads TGCGCCAGCAGCCCAAGACAGGGGGAGGGGGGCTATGGCTACACCTTC. Encoded protein: CASSPRQGEGGYGYTF.

This clonotype was seen a single time. V usage is TRBV7-9 and J usage is TRBJ2-1; D is unclear. The germline gives CDR1 SEHNR, CDR2 FQNEAQ (reference sequence). The ends were cut back, 5 bases at V and 3 bases at J, with 14 bases in the middle. This CDR3 has 15 residues. The CDR3 loop reads CASSPMALSYNEQFF. The CDR3 nucleotides read TGTGCCAGCAGCCCAATGGCACTAAGCTACAATGAGCAGTTCTTC.

CDR3 sequence (DNA): TGTGCCAGCAGCTCGAGGGGGGGCTACCCCGGGGAGCTGTTTTTT. Encoded protein: CASSSRGGYPGELFF. This chain connects TRBV5-6 to TRBJ2-2, with D perhaps matching TRBD2 (7 bases). The CDR3 has 15 residues. Germline V gene sequence: CDR1 SGHDT, CDR2 YYEEEE. V was pared by 3 bases and J by 6 bases, with 15 bases between.

This clonotype was seen a handful of times. The rearrangement links TRBV4-2 to TRBJ2-1; 8 bases fit TRBD2. In germline, CDR1 is LGHNA, CDR2 YNFKEQ. This CDR3 has 16 residues. J lost 8 bases, V lost 0 bases, and 9 bases had no gene match. The CDR3 bases are TGTGCCAGCAGCCAAGAGCGGAGCGGGAGTAACTATGAGCAGTTCTTC. It encodes CASSQERSGSNYEQFF.

This sequence joins TRBV11-1 and TRBJ2-1, with 9 positions matching TRBD1. Germline CDR1 is SGHAT and CDR2 is FQDESV (reference sequence). The CDR3 is 16 amino acids. V dropped 4 bases and J dropped 4; count of bases not matched to a gene: 8. The CDR3: CASSSPPGQGYNEQFF. As DNA, the CDR3 is TGTGCCAGCAGCTCTCCCCCGGGACAGGGATACAATGAGCAGTTCTTC.

The chain is built from TRBV5-4 and TRBJ2-1, with TRBD2 identical over 10 bases. CDR1 is SGHNT, CDR2 YYREEE, per germline (reference sequence). V was pared by 1 base and J by 6 bases, with 4 bases of the junction left unmatched. The CDR3 sequence is 15 residues long. The CDR3, as DNA: TGTGCCAGCAGCTTGATGAGCGGGAGGGCCAATGAGCAGTTCTTC. This gives the protein CASSLMSGRANEQFF.

This clonotype has only a few counts. The chain carries TRBV5-1 and TRBJ1-1; 7 bases fit TRBD1. The CDR3 extends over 14 amino acids. The trim removed 6 bases at V and 3 bases at J, leaving 8 bases unmatched. The germline V gene encodes CDR1 SGHRS and CDR2 YFSETQ. The CDR3 nucleotides read TGCGCCAGCATCCGGGACAGTTTAGACACTGAAGCTTTCTTT. Its translation is CASIRDSLDTEAFF.

This clonotype showed up just a few times. CDR3: CSAAAGGSTNYGYTF. Here the CDR3 DNA reads TGCAGTGCGGCCGCCGGAGGGTCTACTAACTATGGCTACACCTTC. V is TRBV20-1 and J is TRBJ1-2; D is unclear. Deletions cut 6 bases from V and 0 bases from J, with 17 bases between. The CDR3 sequence is 15 residues long. CDR1 and CDR2 from the germline V gene are DFQATT and SNEGSKA (reference sequence).

Only a few counts were recorded for this clonotype. In DNA, the CDR3 is TGCAGTGCTAGAGATCCCGACAGGTTTGCTGCCCAGCCCCAGCATTTT. Protein product: CSARDPDRFAAQPQHF. The chain employs TRBV20-1 and TRBJ1-5; the D gene is possibly TRBD1 (6 bases). CDR1 DFQATT and CDR2 SNEGSKA come from the germline V gene (reference sequence). V dropped 0 bases and J dropped 7 bases, with 19 bases sitting between them. The CDR3 contains 16 residues.

This clonotype was seen more than once but under ten times. V gene TRBV3-1 combines with J gene TRBJ1-2, with D perhaps matching TRBD1 (6 bases). Trimming stripped 1 base from V and 5 bases from J, with 17 bases between. The germline V gene encodes CDR1 LGHDT and CDR2 YNNKEL (reference sequence). The CDR3 extends over 16 amino acids. The CDR3 spells CASSQGKIGGVYGYTF. Here the CDR3 DNA reads TGTGCCAGCAGCCAAGGGAAAATAGGGGGAGTATATGGCTACACCTTC.

This clonotype was observed a handful of times. At one boundary the junction diverges from the germline segment, which might be a read error. The gene calls are TRBV2 and TRBJ1-6; tentative D call: TRBD1 (5 bases). The CDR3 totals 18 residues. Germline CDR1 and CDR2: SNHLY and FYNNEI. CDR3: CASSEVGETKKGNSPLHF. CDR3 in DNA: TGTGCCAGCAGTGAAGTGGGGGAGACGAAGAAGGGTAATTCGCCCCTCCACTTT.

This clonotype has just a few counts. The chain has TRBV15 and TRBJ2-1, with 8 bases lining up with TRBD1. Per germline, CDR1 LNHNV and CDR2 YYDKDF (reference sequence). The junction had 10 bases not matched to a gene; V was cut back by 0 bases and J by 6 bases. CDR3 length equals 17 residues. The CDR3: CATSRDRAGQGLNEQFF. The CDR3 bases are TGTGCCACCAGCAGAGATCGAGCTGGACAGGGTCTCAATGAGCAGTTCTTC.

This clonotype was counted a few times. The chain couples TRBV5-5 to TRBJ1-1, with TRBD1 identical over 7 bases. Germline CDR1 SGHKS, CDR2 YYEKEE (reference sequence). The CDR3 spans 15 residues. V shed 4 bases, J shed 2 bases, and the junction held 8 bases outside the gene matches. This CDR3 is CASSMYGDRNTEAFF. CDR3 DNA: TGTGCCAGCAGCATGTACGGGGACAGAAACACTGAAGCTTTCTTT.